What follows describes a single T cell receptor beta chain. Seattle enrolled patients during active infection and tracked them longitudinally. The source of the sample is a study of blood T cell repertoires in COVID-19. Germline trimming cut 5 bases from V and 5 bases from J; bases unmatched to any gene: 6. Germline V gene sequence: CDR1 SGHRS, CDR2 YFSETQ. This CDR3 is 15 amino acids long. The protocol was immunoSEQ multiplex PCR, while the TCRdb copy is restricted to in-frame clones and leaves out a portion. The data hold about 480,000 clones, with 85% to 90% observed a single time. The genes are TRBV5-1 and TRBJ2-7; 14 positions agree with TRBD2. The sequenced sample was peripheral blood. This TCR was recovered from a woman between 45 and 60 years old with COVID-19, enrolled during active disease. The CDR3, as DNA: TGCGCCAGCAGGACTAGCGGGGGGGCGTTGGACGAGCAGTACTTC. Translation: CASRTSGGALDEQYF.